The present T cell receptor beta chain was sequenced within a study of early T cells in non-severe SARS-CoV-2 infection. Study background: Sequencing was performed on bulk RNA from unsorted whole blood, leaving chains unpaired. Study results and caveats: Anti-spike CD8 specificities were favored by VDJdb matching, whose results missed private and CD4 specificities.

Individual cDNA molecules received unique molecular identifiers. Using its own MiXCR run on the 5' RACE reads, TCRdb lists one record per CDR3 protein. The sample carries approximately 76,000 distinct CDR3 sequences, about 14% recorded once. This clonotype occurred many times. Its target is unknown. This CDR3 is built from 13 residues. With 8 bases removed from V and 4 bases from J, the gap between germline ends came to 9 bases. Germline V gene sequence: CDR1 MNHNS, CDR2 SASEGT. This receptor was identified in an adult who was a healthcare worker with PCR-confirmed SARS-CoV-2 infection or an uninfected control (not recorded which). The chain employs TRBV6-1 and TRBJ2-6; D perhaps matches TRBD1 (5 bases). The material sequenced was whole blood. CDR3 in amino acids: CASAQAGANVLTF. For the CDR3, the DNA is TGTGCCAGCGCACAGGCGGGGGCCAACGTCCTGACTTTC.